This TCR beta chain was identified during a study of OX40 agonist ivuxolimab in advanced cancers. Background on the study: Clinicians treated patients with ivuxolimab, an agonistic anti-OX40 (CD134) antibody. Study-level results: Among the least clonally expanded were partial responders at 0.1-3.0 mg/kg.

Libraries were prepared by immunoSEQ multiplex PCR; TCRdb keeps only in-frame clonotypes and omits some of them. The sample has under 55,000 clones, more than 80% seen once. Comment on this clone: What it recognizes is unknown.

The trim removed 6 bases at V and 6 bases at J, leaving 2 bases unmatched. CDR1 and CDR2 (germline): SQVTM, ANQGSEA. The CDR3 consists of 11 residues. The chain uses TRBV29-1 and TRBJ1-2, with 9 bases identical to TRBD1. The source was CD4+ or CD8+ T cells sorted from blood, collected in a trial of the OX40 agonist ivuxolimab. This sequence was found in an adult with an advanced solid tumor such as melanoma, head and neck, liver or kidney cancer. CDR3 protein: CSVRTGDGYTF. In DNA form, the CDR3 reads TGCAGCGTGCGGACAGGGGATGGCTACACCTTC.